This note documents a single T cell receptor (beta chain) sequence. No antigen is known for it. Trimming shortened V by 7 bases and J by 4 bases, and 13 bases separated the two germline ends. Germline-derived CDR1 and CDR2 are GTSNPN and SVGIG (reference sequence). There are 12 residues in the CDR3. The data derive from a study of T cell responses to AZD1222 COVID-19 vaccine. Study as a whole: Whether given at about 4 or about 12 weeks, second doses were pooled. Study results and limitations: Spike-spanning, vaccine-associated CD4 TCRs were dominant at 160-218 and 743-854. Following two doses of AZD1222, Spike-specific TCR breadth and depth rose.

Clones were sequenced by immunoSEQ multiplex PCR, and TCRdb holds only the in-frame ones, with some missing. The sample holds more than 150,000 clones; around 90% are singletons and the top ten take around 5.8%. The receptor's source is an adult in good health. Material: peripheral blood, obtained on day 0 of AZD1222 vaccination. V gene TRBV30 combines with J gene TRBJ1-2, with D unclear. Here the CDR3 DNA reads TGTGCCTCCGGCCAAGGTCCCTATGGCTACACCTTC. As protein: CASGQGPYGYTF. The full variable domain, completed using reference TRBV30 and TRBJ1-2, is SQTIHQWPATLVQPVGSPLSLECTVEGTSNPNLYWYRQAAGRGLQLLFYSVGIGQISSEVPQNLSASRPQDRQFILSSKKLLLSDSGFYLCASGQGPYGYTFGSGTRLTVV.